One and the same sample provided the 19 T cell receptor beta chains below, sequenced in a study of T cell repertoires in cytomegalovirus infection. From the reads, TCRdb called clonotypes with MiXCR, one entry per CDR3 protein. This table holds roughly 990,000 distinct CDR3 sequences, approximately 33% found once. The antigens these receptors bind are not known. Here the sequenced sample was cultured CD8+ T cells from PBMCs, taken from culture after CMV antigen stimulation. The source of these receptors is a human donor in good health (CMV status not recorded). Some clones in this sample may be carry-over from other donors' samples.

This clonotype was counted between two and nine times. The rearrangement links TRBV6-5 to TRBJ1-1, with D possibly matching TRBD1 (5 bases). The length of the CDR3 is 14 residues. The germline V and J ends were trimmed by 6 bases and 3 bases, with 14 bases remaining between them. Germline assignment: CDR1 MNHEY and CDR2 SVGAGI. The CDR3 sequence: CASRPGAVDTEAFF. The CDR3 DNA reads as TGTGCCAGCAGACCCGGGGCGGTCGACACTGAAGCTTTCTTT.

This clonotype has only a few counts. The rearrangement links TRBV7-3 to TRBJ2-3, with D tentatively TRBD2 (6 bases). The V end lost 5 bases, the J end lost 7 bases, and 16 bases lay between the germline ends. The CDR3 contains 14 residues. Germline V gene sequence: CDR1 SGHTA, CDR2 FQGTGA. The chain's CDR3 is CASSRGTAEYTQYF. CDR3 nucleotides: TGTGCCAGCAGCCGCGGGACGGCGGAGTATACGCAGTATTTT.

In its sample, this clonotype was seen a few times. The V and J genes are TRBV11-2 and TRBJ1-4; D is perhaps TRBD1 (6 bases). Germline V gene data show CDR1 as SGHAT and CDR2 as FQNNGV. V lost 5 bases and J lost 4, with 17 bases in between. The CDR3 is 16 residues long. CDR3 bases: TGTGCCAGCAGCCCCGCCGCCGGGGGCGATAATGAAAAACTGTTTTTT. Its translation: CASSPAAGGDNEKLFF.

This clonotype has only one observation. This may stem from a read error, because a much larger clone lies one nucleotide away. The V call is TRBV5-1, the J call TRBJ1-6; 8 positions agree with TRBD1. This CDR3 spans 18 amino acids. Looked up from germline, CDR1 is SGHRS and CDR2 is YFSETQ. V was pared by 3 bases and J by 6 bases, with 14 bases of the junction left unmatched. The CDR3 nucleotides read TGCGCCAGCAGCTGGGACCCCTACAGGGGGTGGATTAATTCACCCCTCCACTTT. Protein sequence: CASSWDPYRGWINSPLHF.

J is TRBJ2-5 and V is TRBV4-2, with D perhaps matching TRBD2 (6 bases). The CDR3 runs 15 residues. The germline CDR1 and CDR2 sequences are LGHNA and YNFKEQ. V dropped 3 bases and J dropped 5 bases, with 16 bases sitting between them. DNA of the CDR3: TGTGCCAGCAGCCAGGGGGGTGGCAGGGTGGAGACCCAGTACTTC. Amino acid sequence: CASSQGGGRVETQYF.

This clonotype was seen ten or more times. CDR3 region: CASSPSDRGLYGYTF. The CDR3 DNA reads as TGTGCCAGCAGCCCTTCGGACAGGGGGCTTTATGGCTACACCTTC. The chain uses TRBV7-2 and TRBJ1-2; TRBD1 matches 11 bases. Germline assignment: CDR1 SGHTA and CDR2 FQGNSA. This CDR3 region has 15 residues. Trimming at V came to 5 bases and at J to 5 bases, leaving 7 bases not matched to a gene.

This clonotype was seen more than once but under ten times. This rearrangement joins TRBV6-1 to TRBJ1-1, with TRBD1 identical over 8 bases. Per the germline V gene, CDR1 is MNHNS and CDR2 is SASEGT. CDR3 size: 17 residues. With V trimmed by 0 bases and J by 4 bases, 10 bases remained unmatched. In DNA form, the CDR3 reads TGTGCCAGCAGTGAAGCGCTTGGACAGGGAGGGGGCACTGAAGCTTTCTTT. It encodes CASSEALGQGGGTEAFF.

This clonotype was seen only a few times. The V call is TRBV7-6, the J call TRBJ2-1; possibly TRBD2 for D (6 bases). V lost 2 bases and J 10 bases, leaving 9 bases between the germline ends. Germline V CDR1 and CDR2: SGHVS, FNYEAQ. There are 12 residues in the CDR3. CDR3 sequence reads: CASSLWGEEQFF. The CDR3, as DNA: TGTGCCAGCAGCTTATGGGGGGAGGAGCAGTTCTTC.

This clonotype was counted many times. The chain is built from TRBV7-2 and TRBJ2-7; tentative D call: TRBD2 (6 bases). The germline gives CDR1 SGHTA, CDR2 FQGNSA. This CDR3 has 16 residues. V was cut by 5 bases and J by 7 bases, with 24 bases left in between. The DNA for the CDR3 is TGTGCCAGCAGCCGGGGACTGGGCAATGAAGCGCGGGAGCAGTACGTC. It encodes CASSRGLGNEAREQYV.

The chain employs TRBV27 and TRBJ2-7; maybe TRBD2 (6 bases). The CDR3 runs to 15 residues. The V gene lost 5 bases and the J gene lost 4 bases, with 18 bases spanning the gap. CDR1 MNHEY and CDR2 SMNVEV come from the germline V gene (reference sequence). The CDR3, as DNA: TGTGCCAGCAGTCCCTCCGGGAGTAGATGGTACGAGCAGTACTTC. Translation gives CASSPSGSRWYEQYF.

This clonotype has just a few counts. The rearrangement uses TRBV5-4 and TRBJ1-6; D is undetermined. This CDR3 comprises 14 residues. The germline gives CDR1 SGHNT, CDR2 YYREEE (reference sequence). V lost 2 bases, J lost 4 bases, and 7 bases lay in between. The CDR3 is CASSFEGYNSPLHF. DNA for the CDR3: TGTGCCAGCAGCTTCGAGGGATATAATTCACCCCTCCACTTT.

There are many counts of this clonotype. The chain has TRBV12-3 or TRBV12-4 and TRBJ2-7, with D possibly matching TRBD1 (5 bases). The CDR3 has 13 amino acids. Trimming stripped 6 bases from V and 6 bases from J, with 15 bases between. The CDR3 nucleotides are TGTGCCAGCAGCCGCCAGGGTTGGAGCGAGCAGTACGTC. The encoded protein is CASSRQGWSEQYV.

The chain is built from TRBV5-4 and TRBJ2-2; the match to TRBD2 covers 8 bases. CDR1 is SGHNT and CDR2 is YYREEE in the germline V gene (reference sequence). The CDR3 sequence is 14 residues long. V was pared by 5 bases and J by 4 bases, with 4 bases of the junction left unmatched. The CDR3 DNA follows: TGTGCCAGCAGAGCCGGGACTAGCACCGGGGAGCTGTTTTTT. This encodes CASRAGTSTGELFF.

This clonotype was counted between two and nine times. The V call is TRBV12-3 or TRBV12-4, the J call TRBJ2-7; D gene unclear. The V and J ends lost 3 bases and 6 bases respectively, with 9 bases between them. The CDR3 is 12 amino acids. In DNA form, the CDR3 reads TGTGCCAGCAGTTTCATGGGTTTCGAGCAGTACTTC. This gives the protein CASSFMGFEQYF.

This clonotype occurred a few times. The rearrangement uses TRBV19 and TRBJ2-6, with 7 bases identical to TRBD2. This CDR3 has 13 residues. Germline-derived CDR1 and CDR2 are LNHDA and SQIVND (reference sequence). This CDR3 is CAGGAAGANVLTF. The CDR3 bases are TGTGCGGGAGGGGCCGCTGGGGCCAACGTCCTGACTTTC.

The chain employs TRBV27 and TRBJ2-3; 7 nucleotides line up with TRBD2. The V segment lost 3 bases and the J segment 8 bases; nucleotides outside the gene matches: 11. Germline V CDR1 and CDR2: MNHEY, SMNVEV (reference sequence). The CDR3 length is 15 residues. CDR3 bases: TGTGCCAGCAGTTTTCTCCACACAGGCGGGGGTACGCAGTATTTT. This codes for CASSFLHTGGGTQYF.

This clonotype has just a few counts. The V and J genes are TRBV6-6 and TRBJ1-6; TRBD1 might be the D (5 bases). The V end was cut by 8 bases, the J end by 9 bases, with 14 bases between. Germline V gene sequence: CDR1 MNHNY, CDR2 SVGAGI (reference sequence). CDR3 size: 13 residues. The CDR3 DNA follows: TGTGCCAGCGCCCCGGGGGGAAGTTCACCCCTCCACTTT. It yields the protein CASAPGGSSPLHF.

CDR3 sequence reads: CASRAPLDSSNYGYTF. The DNA of the CDR3 is TGTGCCAGCAGAGCACCCTTGGACAGTTCTAACTATGGCTACACCTTC. This chain joins TRBV6-1 and TRBJ1-2; weak D call: TRBD1 (6 bases). Germline CDR1 MNHNS, CDR2 SASEGT. Trimming removed 6 bases at V and 0 bases at J, with 17 bases between. The CDR3 contains 16 residues.

The rearrangement uses TRBV14 and TRBJ1-1; D gene uncertain. With 1 base removed from V and 3 bases from J, the gap between germline ends came to 6 bases. The germline gives CDR1 SGHDN, CDR2 FVKESK. There are 13 residues in the CDR3. The CDR3 region is CASSQATHTEAFF. The CDR3 nucleotides are TGTGCCAGCAGCCAAGCTACACACACTGAAGCTTTCTTT.